Listed here are 26 T cell receptor beta chains from one sample, sequenced in a study of beta chain features in type 1 diabetes. Findings of the study overall: Moderate but significant shortening of TCRB CDR3s was recorded in all four CD4+ subsets from Type 1 diabetes patients.

What was sequenced were expressed TCRB transcripts, since all of the isolated RNA had been reverse transcribed. Sequencing was performed with immunoSEQ multiplex PCR; in TCRdb, only in-frame clones are kept and a portion is missing. This table has 95,000 to 150,000 clones, approximately 16% appearing once. The antigens for these receptors are not known. Sequencing was carried out using central memory CD4+ T cells from blood. The source is a young man with type 1 diabetes.

The chain is built from TRBV7-2 and TRBJ2-2; D remains unclear. Trimming pared 4 bases from V and 5 bases from J, leaving 17 bases between. The CDR3 is 16 amino acids. CDR1 and CDR2 from the germline V gene are SGHTA and FQGNSA. The CDR3 reads CASSSPHRKITGELFF. The CDR3 nucleotides read TGTGCCAGCAGCTCACCCCATAGAAAAATAACCGGGGAGCTGTTTTTT.

The chain combines TRBV28 with TRBJ2-7; D remains unclear. V was clipped by 5 bases and J by 3 bases, with 11 bases between them. From germline, CDR1 is MDHEN and CDR2 SYDVKM. The CDR3 spans 13 residues. DNA for the CDR3: TGTGCCAGCAGTCCCTCTCTAGGCTACGAGCAGTACTTC. Encoded protein: CASSPSLGYEQYF.

V is TRBV4-1 and J is TRBJ2-7, with 10 bases fitting TRBD2. The CDR3 runs 16 residues. V lost 0 bases, J lost 4 bases, and 6 bases stayed unmatched. Germline V gives CDR1 MGHRA, CDR2 YSYEKL. The CDR3 region is CASSQEASGGRYEQYF. The CDR3 coding sequence is TGCGCCAGCAGCCAAGAAGCTAGCGGGGGCCGTTACGAGCAGTACTTC.

J is TRBJ1-1 and V is TRBV12-5; D possibly corresponds to TRBD1 (6 bases). Germline CDR1 is LGHNT and CDR2 is FRNRAP. V lost 5 bases and J lost 2, with 15 bases in between. The CDR3 covers 15 residues. As DNA, the CDR3 is TGTGCTAGTGGTGTCCCCCGGACAGATAACACTGAAGCTTTCTTT. It codes for CASGVPRTDNTEAFF.

This clone was recorded a few times. The V call is TRBV10-3, the J call TRBJ1-2; D remains ambiguous. The CDR3 contains 14 residues. Germline V gene sequence: CDR1 ENHRY, CDR2 SYGVKD. Trimming left V 10 bases short and J 2 bases short, with 17 bases between. The CDR3 region has the DNA TGTGCCACAGCACACGGATCGCGCAACTATGGCTACACCTTC. As protein: CATAHGSRNYGYTF.

CDR3 nucleotide sequence: TGTGCCAGCAGCCTAGGACAGGGAGGCTACAATGAGCAGTTCTTC. The encoded protein is CASSLGQGGYNEQFF. The chain carries TRBV2 and TRBJ2-1, with 8 bases lining up with TRBD1. After removal of 6 bases from V and 3 bases from J, the junction contained 7 bases not matched to a gene. The V gene's germline CDR1 is SNHLY and CDR2 FYNNEI. The CDR3 contains 15 residues.

The genes are TRBV2 and TRBJ2-3, with TRBD1 matching 8 bases. Looked up from germline, CDR1 is SNHLY and CDR2 is FYNNEI. V dropped 6 bases and J dropped 6; count of bases not matched to a gene: 2. The CDR3 spans 12 residues. CDR3 nucleotides: TGTGCCAGCAGGGACAGGGAGGATACGCAGTATTTT. This codes for CASRDREDTQYF.

This clone showed up just a few times. The chain combines TRBV6-5 with TRBJ2-3; 10 bases map to TRBD2. CDR3 length: 15 residues. The germline gives CDR1 MNHEY, CDR2 SVGAGI. After removal of 5 bases from V and 1 base from J, the junction contained 3 bases not matched to a gene. The CDR3 spells CASSTGLAGTDTQYF. CDR3 bases: TGTGCCAGCAGTACTGGACTAGCGGGCACAGATACGCAGTATTTT.

The table lists this clone with a few counts. The chain is built from TRBV6-6 and TRBJ1-1; D is uncertain. The V end lost 6 bases, the J end lost 0 bases, and 11 bases lay between the germline ends. This CDR3 region has 14 residues. Germline loops: CDR1 MNHNY, CDR2 SVGAGI (reference sequence). The CDR3 DNA is TGTGCCAGCAGCCCTCGGGGTTTGAACACTGAAGCTTTCTTT. Protein sequence: CASSPRGLNTEAFF.

The rearrangement links TRBV29-1 to TRBJ1-4; 10 nucleotides agree with TRBD1. Germline assignment: CDR1 SQVTM and CDR2 ANQGSEA. V shed 6 bases and J 8 bases; nucleotides not matched to a gene: 15. CDR3 length: 16 amino acids. The CDR3 reads CSVGTGATSNPEKLFF. The CDR3 DNA reads as TGCAGCGTCGGGACAGGGGCTACCTCCAATCCAGAAAAACTGTTTTTT. Combining the CDR3 with reference TRBV29-1 and TRBJ1-4 gives the whole variable domain SAVISQKPSRDICQRGTSLTIQCQVDSQVTMMFWYRQQPGQSLTLIATANQGSEATYESGFVIDKFPISRPNLTFSTLTVSNMSPEDSSIYLCSVGTGATSNPEKLFFGSGTQLSVL.

The V and J genes are TRBV11-3 and TRBJ2-1, with 9 bases that match TRBD2. CDR1 SGHNT and CDR2 YENEEA come from the germline V gene. The ends lost 5 bases at V and 7 bases at J; junction bases unmatched: 9. CDR3 length: 15 residues. CDR3 residues: CASSVGLARANEQFF. CDR3 in DNA: TGTGCCAGCAGCGTTGGACTAGCGCGGGCAAATGAGCAGTTCTTC.

This clone was seen at least ten times. This rearrangement joins TRBV7-2 to TRBJ2-7, with a tentative D call TRBD1 (6 bases). From germline, CDR1 is SGHTA and CDR2 FQGNSA. V lost 5 bases and J 3 bases, leaving 11 bases between the germline ends. CDR3 length: 13 amino acids. CDR3: CASSQGTNYEQYF. The DNA of the CDR3 is TGTGCCAGCAGCCAAGGGACAAACTACGAGCAGTACTTC.

This chain connects TRBV9 to TRBJ2-3; no firm D call. CDR1 is SGDLS, CDR2 YYNGEE, per germline. This CDR3 comprises 14 residues. The V end was cut by 0 bases, the J end by 6 bases, with 11 bases between. The chain's CDR3 is CASSVAERVDTQYF. The CDR3 DNA is TGTGCCAGCAGCGTAGCTGAAAGGGTCGATACGCAGTATTTT.

The chain recombines TRBV9 with TRBJ1-1; tentatively, D is TRBD1 (5 bases). Trimming removed 0 bases from V and 3 bases from J, with 9 bases in between. Per the germline V gene, CDR1 is SGDLS and CDR2 is YYNGEE. The CDR3 is made up of 14 amino acids. The CDR3 sequence is CASSVDPGYTEAFF. In DNA form, the CDR3 reads TGTGCCAGCAGCGTAGATCCAGGGTACACTGAAGCTTTCTTT.

The rearrangement uses TRBV19 and TRBJ1-1; D is ambiguous. Germline-derived CDR1 and CDR2 are LNHDA and SQIVND (reference sequence). CDR3 length equals 17 residues. V was pared by 0 bases and J by 0 bases, with 14 bases between. CDR3: CASSIDGPTGLNTEAFF. CDR3 bases: TGTGCCAGTAGTATAGATGGGCCGACGGGTTTGAACACTGAAGCTTTCTTT.

This chain connects TRBV4-2 to TRBJ2-3, with 13 bases matching TRBD2. The CDR3 consists of 23 residues. The ends lost 0 bases at V and 0 bases at J; junction bases unmatched: 18. Germline V gene sequence: CDR1 LGHNA, CDR2 YNFKEQ. CDR3 sequence reads: CASSQEWTGGLAGVVTSTDTQYF. The DNA for the CDR3 is TGTGCCAGCAGCCAAGAATGGACAGGAGGACTAGCGGGGGTGGTAACTAGCACAGATACGCAGTATTTT.

Details on this clone: Since a much larger clone is just one base distant, this may be a read error. The chain uses TRBV5-8 and TRBJ1-5, with no clear D. V lost 2 bases and J 1 base, leaving 4 bases between the germline ends. Germline CDR1 and CDR2: SGHTS and YDEGEE. CDR3 length: 13 residues. CDR3 sequence: CASSFDSNQPQHF. In nucleotides, the CDR3 is TGTGCCAGCAGCTTCGACAGCAATCAGCCCCAGCATTTT.

This clone has more than one count but fewer than ten. The V and J genes are TRBV20-1 and TRBJ2-1; D is unresolved. The CDR3 length is 10 residues. V was trimmed by 6 bases and J by 2 bases, leaving 2 bases between them. CDR1 and CDR2 (germline): DFQATT, SNEGSKA (reference sequence). The CDR3 nucleotides read TGCAGTGCAACCTACAATGAGCAGTTCTTC. Protein product: CSATYNEQFF.

The chain carries TRBV5-1 and TRBJ2-1; 9 bases agree with TRBD2. This CDR3 contains 15 residues. Germline V lookup: CDR1 SGHRS, CDR2 YFSETQ. After removal of 4 bases from V and 6 bases from J, the junction contained 8 bases not matched to a gene. The CDR3 region has the DNA TGCGCCAGCAGCGCTGGACTAGCGCTTATCAATGAGCAGTTCTTC. This encodes CASSAGLALINEQFF.

This clone was recorded a few times. The chain has TRBV4-2 and TRBJ2-5; 12 bases map to TRBD2. This CDR3 is 16 amino acids long. The germline V gene has CDR1 LGHNA and CDR2 YNFKEQ. V shed 2 bases and J 0 bases; nucleotides not matched to a gene: 1. The CDR3 coding sequence is TGTGCCAGCAGCCAAACTAGCGGGGGGTACCAAGAGACCCAGTACTTC. This sequence encodes CASSQTSGGYQETQYF.

The sample holds a few counts of this clone. The V call is TRBV4-3, the J call TRBJ2-5; no firm D call. CDR3 size: 13 residues. Germline V lookup: CDR1 LGHNA, CDR2 YSLEER. V lost 2 bases and J 4 bases, leaving 8 bases between the germline ends. The CDR3 nucleotides read TGCGCCAGCAGCCAAAAGGCAGGAGAGACCCAGTACTTC. Protein product: CASSQKAGETQYF.

The rearrangement joins TRBV9 to TRBJ2-4; 10 bases line up with TRBD2. Germline V lookup: CDR1 SGDLS, CDR2 YYNGEE. CDR3 length equals 15 residues. The trim removed 0 bases at V and 8 bases at J, leaving 5 bases unmatched. The CDR3 spells CASSVEASGGHIQYF. In DNA, the CDR3 is TGTGCCAGCAGCGTAGAGGCTAGCGGGGGACACATTCAGTACTTC.

This rearrangement joins TRBV13 to TRBJ1-1; no definite D call. Germline loops: CDR1 PRHDT, CDR2 FYEKMQ (reference sequence). This CDR3 is 12 amino acids long. V was clipped by 1 base and J by 7 bases, with 7 bases between them. Written as DNA, the CDR3 is TGTGCCAGCAGCTTAGTCGGTGATGAAGCTTTCTTT. Translated, it gives CASSLVGDEAFF.

This clone was found a few times. The chain links TRBV19 to TRBJ2-7; 10 nucleotides line up with TRBD1. Germline V lookup: CDR1 LNHDA, CDR2 SQIVND (reference sequence). There are 15 residues in the CDR3. The V and J ends lost 6 bases and 2 bases, in that order; junction bases with no gene match: 7. The CDR3 DNA is TGTGCCAGTAGGGTCCCGGGACAGGGGACCTACGAGCAGTACTTC. Translated: CASRVPGQGTYEQYF.

This clone was recorded a few times. This chain connects TRBV7-2 to TRBJ1-2; D is uncertain. Trimming shortened V by 2 bases and J by 2 bases, and 6 bases separated the two germline ends. Germline V gene data show CDR1 as SGHTA and CDR2 as FQGNSA. The CDR3 covers 13 residues. The CDR3 sequence: CASSLPQNYGYTF. The CDR3 DNA is TGTGCCAGCAGCTTACCTCAGAACTATGGCTACACCTTC.

This chain links TRBV7-2 with TRBJ1-5; D call uncertain. V gave up 2 bases and J gave up 1 base, with 6 bases separating them. The CDR3 totals 14 residues. The germline V gene has CDR1 SGHTA and CDR2 FQGNSA. The CDR3 DNA sequence: TGTGCCAGCAGCTTACCGGGAAGCAATCAGCCCCAGCATTTT. It translates to CASSLPGSNQPQHF. The variable domain in full, completed from reference TRBV7-2 and TRBJ1-5, reads GAGVSQSPSNKVTEKGKDVELRCDPISGHTALYWYRQSLGQGLEFLIYFQGNSAPDKSGLPSDRFSAERTGGSVSTLTIQRTQQEDSAVYLCASSLPGSNQPQHFGDGTRLSIL.